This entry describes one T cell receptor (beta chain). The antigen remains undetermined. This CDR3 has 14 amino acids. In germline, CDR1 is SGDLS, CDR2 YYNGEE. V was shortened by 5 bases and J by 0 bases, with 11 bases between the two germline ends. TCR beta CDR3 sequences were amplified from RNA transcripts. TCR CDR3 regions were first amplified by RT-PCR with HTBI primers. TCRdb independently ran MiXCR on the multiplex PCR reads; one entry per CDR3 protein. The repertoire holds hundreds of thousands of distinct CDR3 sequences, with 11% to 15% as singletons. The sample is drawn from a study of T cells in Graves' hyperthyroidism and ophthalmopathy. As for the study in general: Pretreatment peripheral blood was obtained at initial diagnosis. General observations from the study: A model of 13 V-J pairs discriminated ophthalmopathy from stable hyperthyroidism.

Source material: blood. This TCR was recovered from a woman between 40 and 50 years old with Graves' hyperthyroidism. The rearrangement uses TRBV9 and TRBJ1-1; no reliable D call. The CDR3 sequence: CASSVGRMNTEAFF. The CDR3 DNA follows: TGTGCCAGCAGTGTCGGACGGATGAACACTGAAGCTTTCTTT. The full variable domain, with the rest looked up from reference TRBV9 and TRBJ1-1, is DSGVTQTPKHLITATGQRVTLRCSPRSGDLSVYWYQQSLDQGLQFLIQYYNGEERAKGNILERFSAQQFPDLHSELNLSSLELGDSALYFCASSVGRMNTEAFFGQGTRLTVV.